The sequence of this TCR beta chain was determined in a study of Ad26.COV2.S vaccination and SARS-CoV-2 variants. V lost 1 base to trimming and J lost 2 bases, with 12 bases between them. The CDR3 runs 15 residues. The germline gives CDR1 LGHNA, CDR2 YNFKEQ. Treatment noted: 15 to 20 received Ad26.COV2.S at low or high dose, single or two shots; about 5 received placebo; per-sample allocation not given. Samples came from day 63 after the first vaccine or placebo injection. Profiling relied on immunoSEQ multiplex PCR, and the TCRdb table lists in-frame clones only, not all of them. The top ten clones hold 2.1% of a sample with some 300,000 clones, around four fifths of them seen once.

This receptor was identified in a person aged 18-60 years who received the Ad26.COV2.S COVID-19 vaccine or a placebo. The chain links TRBV4-2 to TRBJ2-7, with D perhaps matching TRBD1 (6 bases). The sample was peripheral blood, taken in a trial of Ad26.COV2.S vaccine versus placebo. CDR3 DNA sequence: TGTGCCAGCAGCCAAGCTAGGACAGAGACCTACGAGCAGTACTTC. Its protein is CASSQARTETYEQYF.